This T cell receptor beta chain was identified during a study of T cells in Graves' hyperthyroidism and ophthalmopathy. RNA transcripts served as the template for amplifying TCR beta CDR3 regions. In the first-round RT-PCR of the TCR CDR3, the HTBI primer set was used. TCRdb passed the multiplex PCR reads through MiXCR, listing each CDR3 protein once. Here the sample spans approximately 530,000 distinct CDR3 sequences, around 15% being singletons. This clonotype was seen ten or more times. Patients having uncontrolled infection, another autoimmune disease, pregnancy or lactation were not included. A roughly 9.1 ml volume of fresh peripheral blood provided the PBMCs. Trimming took off 2 bases at V and 0 bases at J, with 8 bases between the two ends. Germline V gene lookup returns CDR1 SGHAT and CDR2 FQDESV (reference sequence). The CDR3 consists of 14 residues.

The source is a woman younger than 35 with Graves' hyperthyroidism. The chain uses TRBV11-1 and TRBJ2-7; D is perhaps TRBD1 (5 bases). Sequencing used blood. DNA for the CDR3: TGTGCCAGCAGCTTAAGACAGCTCTCCTACGAGCAGTACTTC. Its translation is CASSLRQLSYEQYF.